The rows below give T cell receptor beta chains drawn from one sample of a study of blood T cells in healthy people across ages. TCRdb used MiXCR to reprocess the 5' RACE reads, holding one entry per CDR3 protein. Of about 970,000 distinct CDR3 sequences listed, roughly 51% were seen once; the top ten hold about 22%. The specimen sequenced was blood. Source of these receptors: a woman in her fifties or sixties in good health. Each CDR3 is given with its conserved first and last residue. Fields, in order: clone size, J gene, CDR3 length, D gene, V gene, CDR3 protein, CDR3 DNA. A D gene is named only where the DNA matches it firmly. Not all rows give a size; the values are once, few, many and, for expanded clones, a class.

>.|TRBJ2-7|16|TRBD1|TRBV12-3/TRBV12-4
CASSFSMSGGFNEQYF
TGTGCCAGCAGCTTTTCGATGTCAGGGGGCTTCAACGAGCAGTACTTC
>.|TRBJ1-1|14|TRBD1|TRBV20-1
CSARAAGGASEAFF
TGCAGTGCTCGCGCGGCAGGGGGCGCCTCTGAAGCTTTCTTT
>few|TRBJ2-5|14|.|TRBV12-3/TRBV12-4
CASSLWGAPETQYF
TGTGCCAGCAGTTTATGGGGGGCGCCGGAGACCCAGTACTTC
>.|TRBJ2-5|16|TRBD1|TRBV2
CASSEPFGTGQQTQYF
TGTGCCAGCAGTGAGCCTTTCGGGACAGGGCAACAGACCCAGTACTTC
>.|TRBJ2-1|14|.|TRBV4-1
CASSQERTGHEQFF
TGCGCCAGCAGCCAAGAACGAACAGGGCATGAGCAGTTCTTC
>.|TRBJ2-5|15|TRBD1|TRBV19
CASSMGQGKGETQYF
TGTGCCAGTAGTATGGGACAGGGGAAGGGGGAGACCCAGTACTTC
>.|TRBJ2-3|15|.|TRBV29-1
CSVKISGQPTDTQYF
TGCAGCGTTAAAATTAGCGGTCAACCCACAGATACGCAGTATTTT
>.|TRBJ1-4|15|.|TRBV28
CASSFEAGPNEKLFF
TGTGCCAGCAGTTTTGAGGCGGGGCCTAATGAAAAACTGTTTTTT
>.|TRBJ2-1|16|.|TRBV15
CATSTDRGGVNNEQFF
TGTGCCACCAGCACGGATAGGGGTGGGGTGAACAATGAGCAGTTCTTC
>few|TRBJ2-3|12|.|TRBV9
CASSTPSDTQYF
TGTGCCAGCAGCACTCCCTCCGATACGCAGTATTTT
>.|TRBJ2-3|17|TRBD2|TRBV9
CASSVPLAGDYTDTQYF
TGTGCCAGCAGCGTACCCCTAGCGGGAGATTACACAGATACGCAGTATTTT
>.|TRBJ2-3|13|.|TRBV20-1
CSATDLRTDTQYF
TGCAGCGCAACGGACTTGAGGACAGATACGCAGTATTTT
>few|TRBJ2-3|19|.|TRBV7-2
CASSLSSLFSLASTDTQYF
TGTGCCAGCAGCTTAAGTTCACTTTTTAGCCTAGCGAGCACAGATACGCAGTATTTT
>many|TRBJ2-7|14|TRBD2|TRBV10-2
CASSPGLPSYEQYF
TGCGCCAGCAGTCCGGGACTACCGTCCTACGAGCAGTACTTC
>.|TRBJ1-2|14|.|TRBV20-1
CSARVKGKGYGYTF
TGCAGTGCTAGAGTGAAAGGGAAGGGATATGGCTACACCTTC
>.|TRBJ2-7|14|TRBD2|TRBV20-1
CSAALAGARHEQYF
TGCAGTGCTGCCCTTGCGGGAGCAAGGCACGAGCAGTACTTC
>few|TRBJ2-1|16|TRBD2|TRBV29-1
CSALYRRLAGTVEQFF
TGCAGCGCCCTATATCGCAGGCTAGCGGGGACGGTCGAGCAGTTCTTC
>few|TRBJ1-4|16|.|TRBV7-2
CASSLMSGRLGEKLFF
TGTGCCAGCAGCTTAATGAGCGGACGGCTCGGGGAAAAACTGTTTTTT
>.|TRBJ1-1|14|TRBD1|TRBV5-1
CASSFAGTGSEAFF
TGCGCCAGCAGCTTCGCCGGGACAGGTAGTGAAGCTTTCTTT
>few|TRBJ2-1|15|TRBD2|TRBV7-8
CASSLTGLADNEQFF
TGTGCCAGCAGCTTAACTGGCCTAGCGGACAATGAGCAGTTCTTC